This TCR beta chain emerged from a study of T cell responses to AZD1222 COVID-19 vaccine. As for the study in general: Researchers grouped second doses given at about 4 or about 12 weeks into one pool. Findings and caveats of the study: When two AZD1222 doses had been given, Spike-specific TCR breadth and depth rose. Across the whole spike, CD4 TCRs peaked at regions 160-218 and 743-854.

TCRdb keeps only in-frame clones here, not all; method: immunoSEQ multiplex PCR. The repertoire holds 120,000 to 150,000 clones, with around 89% as singletons. Remarks on this clone: Its antigen is unidentified.

Germline V gene sequence: CDR1 PRHDT, CDR2 FYEKMQ (reference sequence). The CDR3 totals 16 residues. The trim removed 6 bases at V and 3 bases at J, leaving 8 bases unmatched. This sequence was found in an adult in good health. This chain links TRBV13 with TRBJ1-4; 9 bases match TRBD1. Specimen: peripheral blood, collected on day 0 of AZD1222 vaccination. In DNA form, the CDR3 reads TGTGCCAGCAGAATCGGGACAGGGATTTCTAATGAAAAACTGTTTTTT. Its protein product is CASRIGTGISNEKLFF.